Detailed here is one T cell receptor (beta chain). As yet, its antigen is unknown. This entry is derived from a study of healthy donors' naive CD4 and CD8 T cells. Notes on the study in general: Negatively charged CDR3s marked CD8+ lineage; positively charged CDR3s marked CD4+ lineage. A reported CD4+/CD8+ bias affected most V and J genes in naive cells. Alpha and beta chains were sequenced in bulk without pairing.

A linear amplification protocol produced the TCR libraries from 450 to 500 ng of total RNA. TCRdb redid the calling of the reads with MiXCR, one entry per CDR3 protein. The repertoire holds about 180,000 distinct CDR3 sequences, around three quarters seen once, with more than 2% in the top ten. CD4+CD8-CD45RO-CD45RA+ cells were naive CD4+; CD8+CD4-CD45RA+CD27bright cells were naive CD8+. Germline CDR1 and CDR2: MNHEY and SVGAGI. This CDR3 spans 15 amino acids. The J segment lost 4 bases and the V segment lost 5 bases, leaving 4 bases of the junction unmatched. The sequence derives from a pool of human donors in good health; the sample pools cells from several healthy donors. The sample comprised naive CD4+ and CD8+ T cells sorted from blood, pooled from several donors. This rearrangement joins TRBV6-5 to TRBJ2-1, with 11 nucleotides matching TRBD2. Here the CDR3 DNA reads TGTGCCAGCAGTGTGACTAGCGGGAAATACAATGAGCAGTTCTTC. It encodes CASSVTSGKYNEQFF.